These 32 T cell receptor beta chains share one sample of origin, sequenced in a study of response to subunit inactivated influenza vaccine. TCRdb redid the calling of the RT-PCR reads with MiXCR, one entry per CDR3 protein. The sample lists under 950,000 distinct CDR3 sequences, 21% occurring once. Sequencing used PBMCs from blood, obtained roughly 5 days after vaccination. The source is a man aged 50-59 years who received an inactivated influenza vaccine.

The V and J genes are TRBV18 and TRBJ2-3; 7 nucleotides line up with TRBD2. CDR3 length equals 16 residues. The germline V gene has CDR1 KGHSH and CDR2 LQKENI. The J segment lost 6 bases and the V segment lost 3 bases, leaving 12 bases of the junction unmatched. This chain's CDR3 is CASSPPTSLGRDTQYF. In DNA form, the CDR3 reads TGTGCCAGCTCACCCCCGACTAGCTTGGGGAGGGATACGCAGTATTTT.

This chain connects TRBV29-1 to TRBJ2-7; 8 bases line up with TRBD2. This CDR3 has 11 residues. Germline values: CDR1 SQVTM, CDR2 ANQGSEA. V dropped 5 bases and J dropped 7; count of bases not matched to a gene: 4. CDR3 sequence (DNA): TGCAGCGTTAGCGGGAGTTGGGAGCAGTACTTC. It specifies CSVSGSWEQYF.

This clonotype was seen repeatedly, ten times or more. The chain couples TRBV7-9 to TRBJ1-5; D unclear. This CDR3 has 13 residues. Per the germline V gene, CDR1 is SEHNR and CDR2 is FQNEAQ (reference sequence). V was trimmed by 1 base and J by 5 bases, leaving 6 bases between them. The CDR3 DNA follows: TGTGCCAGCAGCTTAGGAGGCTATCAGCCCCAGCATTTT. Translating it yields CASSLGGYQPQHF.

V gene TRBV2 combines with J gene TRBJ1-4, with a weak D call TRBD1 (5 bases). Germline assignment: CDR1 SNHLY and CDR2 FYNNEI. This CDR3 spans 15 amino acids. V was clipped by 6 bases and J by 5 bases, with 16 bases between them. The CDR3 reads CASSAGTSKNEKLFF. As DNA, the CDR3 is TGTGCCAGCAGCGCCGGGACCTCTAAAAATGAAAAACTGTTTTTT.

The chain recombines TRBV6-1 with TRBJ2-1; tentative D call: TRBD1 (5 bases). With 8 bases removed from V and 6 bases from J, the gap between germline ends came to 17 bases. This CDR3 is built from 14 residues. Germline CDR1 is MNHNS and CDR2 is SASEGT. CDR3 residues: CASSQVVLGNEQFF. The CDR3 DNA is TGTGCCAGCTCACAGGTGGTTCTGGGCAATGAGCAGTTCTTC.

This clonotype has at least ten counts. The V and J genes are TRBV29-1 and TRBJ2-5, with TRBD1 matching over 7 bases. Unmatched junction bases numbered 8, after V lost 6 bases and J lost 4 bases. Germline loops: CDR1 SQVTM, CDR2 ANQGSEA. The CDR3 covers 13 residues. CDR3 sequence: CSVEGTARETQYF. CDR3 bases: TGCAGCGTAGAGGGGACAGCCCGAGAGACCCAGTACTTC.

To note about this clonotype: One junction end does not reproduce the germline sequence, and a read error may be involved. The chain recombines TRBV4-2 with TRBJ2-1, with 8 bases that match TRBD2. Germline V gene lookup returns CDR1 LGHNA and CDR2 YNFKEQ. The CDR3 is made up of 15 amino acids. The CDR3 sequence: CASSQIQRETDEQLF. The CDR3 DNA follows: TGTGCCAGCAGCCAAATCCAGCGGGAGACGGATGAGCAGCTCTTC.

This clonotype was seen more than once but under ten times. V usage is TRBV25-1 and J usage is TRBJ2-7, with no clear D. V was shortened by 3 bases and J by 4 bases, with 13 bases between the two germline ends. Germline loops: CDR1 MGHDK, CDR2 SYGVNS. The CDR3 spans 14 residues. Here the CDR3 reads CASSDGILGYEQYF. As DNA, the CDR3 is TGTGCCAGCAGTGACGGTATATTGGGTTACGAGCAGTACTTC.

This chain links TRBV20-1 with TRBJ2-3; TRBD2 matches 8 bases. V lost 3 bases to trimming and J lost 0 bases; unmatched junction nucleotides: 2. This CDR3 comprises 14 residues. Germline V gene data show CDR1 as DFQATT and CDR2 as SNEGSKA (reference sequence). Here the CDR3 DNA reads TGCAGTGCTAGCGGGAGGGCCAGCACAGATACGCAGTATTTT. It specifies CSASGRASTDTQYF.

This sequence joins TRBV28 and TRBJ1-1; weak D call: TRBD1 (5 bases). The length of the CDR3 is 14 residues. Trimming stripped 6 bases from V and 0 bases from J, with 11 bases between. CDR1 and CDR2 (germline): MDHEN, SYDVKM. The CDR3 loop is CASRVGGMNTEAFF. The CDR3 DNA is TGTGCCAGCAGGGTTGGGGGGATGAACACTGAAGCTTTCTTT.

This clonotype was seen more than once but under ten times. The genes are TRBV4-1 and TRBJ1-5; the D is unclear. The CDR3 contains 16 residues. The germline V gene encodes CDR1 MGHRA and CDR2 YSYEKL. Trimming removed 1 base at V and 2 bases at J, with 12 bases between. CDR3 residues: CASSQGAGFGNQPQHF. The CDR3 DNA reads as TGCGCCAGCAGCCAAGGGGCAGGCTTTGGCAATCAGCCCCAGCATTTT.

The rearrangement links TRBV29-1 to TRBJ2-5, with a possible D match to TRBD1 (6 bases). This CDR3 comprises 13 residues. In germline, CDR1 is SQVTM, CDR2 ANQGSEA. The V and J ends lost 3 bases and 9 bases respectively, with 17 bases between them. The CDR3 reads CSVDRDTPTAQYF. CDR3 DNA sequence: TGCAGCGTTGACCGGGACACTCCTACTGCCCAGTACTTC.

This chain uses TRBV7-9 with TRBJ2-1; 7 nucleotides align to TRBD1. The CDR3 length is 14 residues. After removal of 3 bases from V and 7 bases from J, the junction contained 6 bases not matched to a gene. Germline assignment: CDR1 SEHNR and CDR2 FQNEAQ (reference sequence). CDR3 bases: TGTGCCAGCAGCTTCCACACGACAGGGAATGAGCAGTTCTTC. Its protein is CASSFHTTGNEQFF. Together with reference TRBV7-9 and TRBJ2-1, the CDR3 gives the full variable domain: DTGVSQNPRHKITKRGQNVTFRCDPISEHNRLYWYRQTLGQGPEFLTYFQNEAQLEKSRLLSDRFSAERPKGSFSTLEIQRTEQGDSAMYLCASSFHTTGNEQFFGPGTRLTVL.

This chain connects TRBV20-1 to TRBJ2-7; D remains ambiguous. Germline V gene sequence: CDR1 DFQATT, CDR2 SNEGSKA (reference sequence). The CDR3 contains 11 residues. V was clipped by 7 bases and J by 4 bases, with 11 bases between them. CDR3 nucleotide sequence: TGCAGTGTGGGCCCCAGATACGAGCAGTACTTC. Translated: CSVGPRYEQYF.

This clonotype was observed a few times. The V and J genes are TRBV7-2 and TRBJ1-1, with TRBD1 matching 8 bases. V lost 3 bases, J lost 7 bases, and 4 bases stayed unmatched. This CDR3 has 13 residues. Looked up from germline, CDR1 is SGHTA and CDR2 is FQGNSA. Here the CDR3 DNA reads TGTGCCAGCAGCTTGGGCGGGACAGGTGAAGCTTTCTTT. This codes for CASSLGGTGEAFF.

This sequence joins TRBV20-1 and TRBJ2-7, with TRBD2 matching 11 bases. The CDR3 length is 14 residues. After removal of 4 bases from V and 7 bases from J, the junction contained 9 bases not matched to a gene. Germline CDR1 DFQATT, CDR2 SNEGSKA (reference sequence). The CDR3 reads CSAILGLAASEQYF. The CDR3 DNA sequence: TGCAGTGCTATACTGGGACTAGCGGCCTCAGAGCAGTACTTC.

The chain employs TRBV12-3 or TRBV12-4 and TRBJ2-5; 8 bases are shared with TRBD2. This CDR3 comprises 16 residues. With 3 bases clipped from V and 4 bases from J, the junction kept 10 bases outside the gene matches. CDR3 bases: TGTGCCAGCAGTTTTTTGGCCGGGGGGGCCGGAGAGACCCAGTACTTC. As protein: CASSFLAGGAGETQYF.

This clonotype was counted a few times. The chain links TRBV18 to TRBJ2-1, with a possible D match to TRBD1 (6 bases). The CDR3 runs 13 residues. In germline, CDR1 is KGHSH, CDR2 LQKENI. V was trimmed by 11 bases and J by 7 bases, leaving 18 bases between them. CDR3 nucleotides: TGTGCCGCCCATAGGGGGAACAATAATGAGCAGTTCTTC. Amino acid sequence: CAAHRGNNNEQFF.

This clonotype was detected only a few times. The V and J genes are TRBV10-3 and TRBJ2-5; TRBD2 matches 8 bases. The V gene's germline CDR1 is ENHRY and CDR2 SYGVKD. CDR3 size: 17 residues. The ends lost 5 bases at V and 4 bases at J; junction bases unmatched: 15. The CDR3 loop is CAISSAGSGGRRETQYF. The CDR3 DNA reads TGTGCCATCAGTTCGGCCGGAAGCGGGGGCAGGCGAGAGACCCAGTACTTC.

There are a few counts of this clonotype. The chain couples TRBV10-3 to TRBJ1-1; tentatively, D is TRBD1 (5 bases). The germline V gene encodes CDR1 ENHRY and CDR2 SYGVKD. The CDR3 is made up of 13 amino acids. The V gene lost 6 bases and the J gene lost 3 bases, with 11 bases spanning the gap. The CDR3 DNA reads TGTGCCATCAGCTCCGTGGGGGACACTGAAGCTTTCTTT. Its protein product is CAISSVGDTEAFF.

The rearrangement links TRBV5-1 to TRBJ2-3; D possibly corresponds to TRBD2 (6 bases). Per germline, CDR1 SGHRS and CDR2 YFSETQ. Trimming took 5 bases from V and 0 from J, leaving 28 bases between them. This CDR3 region has 20 residues. The CDR3 sequence is CASSNPGSRETILSTDTQYF. In nucleotides, the CDR3 is TGCGCCAGCAGTAATCCCGGGAGTCGCGAAACAATTTTAAGCACAGATACGCAGTATTTT.

This clonotype was seen a few times. The chain uses TRBV6-2 or TRBV6-3 and TRBJ1-5; 7 bases line up with TRBD1. CDR1 and CDR2 (germline): MNHEY, SVGEGT. Trimming removed 4 bases from V and 5 bases from J; junction bases left unmatched: 5. This CDR3 has 14 amino acids. This CDR3 reads CASSFPQGYQPQHF. The DNA of the CDR3 is TGTGCCAGCAGTTTCCCACAGGGGTATCAGCCCCAGCATTTT.

This clonotype came up a few times. V usage is TRBV7-8 and J usage is TRBJ2-7, with D perhaps matching TRBD2 (6 bases). The CDR3 is made up of 13 amino acids. Germline CDR1 and CDR2: SGHVS and FQNEAQ. The germline V and J ends were trimmed by 3 bases and 5 bases, with 11 bases remaining between them. The CDR3 nucleotides read TGTGCCAGCAGCTTTCTAGCGAAGCACGAGCAGTACTTC. Its protein is CASSFLAKHEQYF.

This clonotype was recorded a few times. V is TRBV9 and J is TRBJ1-1; 7 bases are shared with TRBD1. This CDR3 comprises 15 residues. From germline, CDR1 is SGDLS and CDR2 YYNGEE. V was clipped by 3 bases and J by 1 base; unmatched bases: 6. The CDR3 loop is CASSARQGTNTEAFF. CDR3 bases: TGTGCCAGCAGCGCCCGACAGGGAACGAACACTGAAGCTTTCTTT. Drawing the rest from reference TRBV9 and TRBJ1-1, the complete variable domain is DSGVTQTPKHLITATGQRVTLRCSPRSGDLSVYWYQQSLDQGLQFLIQYYNGEERAKGNILERFSAQQFPDLHSELNLSSLELGDSALYFCASSARQGTNTEAFFGQGTRLTVV.

This clonotype has a handful of counts. This rearrangement joins TRBV10-3 to TRBJ2-7; TRBD2 might be the D (5 bases). Looked up from germline, CDR1 is ENHRY and CDR2 is SYGVKD. Trimming left V 6 bases short and J 3 bases short, with 9 bases between. The CDR3 covers 12 residues. The CDR3 coding sequence is TGTGCCATCAGGGGGAGAGTCTACGAGCAGTACTTC. The encoded protein is CAIRGRVYEQYF.

This chain uses TRBV12-3 or TRBV12-4 with TRBJ1-5; 9 bases are a match to TRBD1. With V trimmed by 6 bases and J by 8 bases, 8 bases remained unmatched. This CDR3 has 14 amino acids. The CDR3 coding sequence is TGTGCCAGCAGACTAACAGGGGGCGCGGAGCCCCAGCATTTT. Translating it yields CASRLTGGAEPQHF.

This clonotype was seen more than once but under ten times. The chain carries TRBV5-1 and TRBJ2-1; D remains unclear. The CDR3 is 11 residues long. The V gene lost 2 bases and the J gene lost 11 bases, with 8 bases spanning the gap. Per the germline V gene, CDR1 is SGHRS and CDR2 is YFSETQ. CDR3 bases: TGCGCCAGCAGCTTAGGGATACAGCAGTTCTTC. The encoded protein is CASSLGIQQFF.

The chain joins TRBV20-1 to TRBJ2-1; TRBD2 is a possible D gene (6 bases). Between the trimmed V and J ends, which lost 1 base and 2 bases, there was a span of 12 bases. The CDR3 is 15 amino acids. Germline V gene lookup returns CDR1 DFQATT and CDR2 SNEGSKA (reference sequence). CDR3 protein: CSARGGGAAYNEQFF. In DNA form, the CDR3 reads TGCAGTGCTAGAGGAGGCGGGGCAGCCTACAATGAGCAGTTCTTC.

This clonotype was seen more than once but under ten times. This chain uses TRBV10-3 with TRBJ2-1; TRBD2 matches at 8 bases. In germline, CDR1 is ENHRY, CDR2 SYGVKD. This CDR3 is built from 15 residues. V trimming: 3 bases; J trimming: 3 bases; junction bases outside the gene matches: 4. The CDR3: CAISDLAGNYNEQFF. DNA of the CDR3: TGTGCCATCAGTGACTTAGCGGGAAACTACAATGAGCAGTTCTTC.

This clonotype occurred many times. The chain has TRBV29-1 and TRBJ2-1; 10 nucleotides agree with TRBD1. Germline V CDR1 and CDR2: SQVTM, ANQGSEA. The CDR3 is 13 amino acids. V was pared by 7 bases and J by 7 bases, with 7 bases of the junction left unmatched. CDR3: CSARTGGGNEQFF. The CDR3 nucleotides read TGCAGCGCCCGGACAGGGGGGGGGAATGAGCAGTTCTTC.

V usage is TRBV15 and J usage is TRBJ2-7; no clear D. The V end was cut by 0 bases, the J end by 4 bases, with 22 bases between. This CDR3 comprises 18 residues. CDR1 and CDR2 (germline): LNHNV, YYDKDF (reference sequence). CDR3 amino acids: CATSRETVDRPTDYEQYF. CDR3 nucleotide sequence: TGTGCCACCAGCAGAGAAACGGTAGATAGACCAACCGATTACGAGCAGTACTTC.

This chain links TRBV10-3 with TRBJ2-1; 7 positions agree with TRBD2. From germline, CDR1 is ENHRY and CDR2 SYGVKD. V gave up 0 bases and J gave up 5 bases; unmatched junction bases: 7. The CDR3 consists of 16 residues. CDR3 nucleotide sequence: TGTGCCATCAGTGAGTCGCTAGCGGAGATCAACAATGAGCAGTTCTTC. Protein: CAISESLAEINNEQFF.